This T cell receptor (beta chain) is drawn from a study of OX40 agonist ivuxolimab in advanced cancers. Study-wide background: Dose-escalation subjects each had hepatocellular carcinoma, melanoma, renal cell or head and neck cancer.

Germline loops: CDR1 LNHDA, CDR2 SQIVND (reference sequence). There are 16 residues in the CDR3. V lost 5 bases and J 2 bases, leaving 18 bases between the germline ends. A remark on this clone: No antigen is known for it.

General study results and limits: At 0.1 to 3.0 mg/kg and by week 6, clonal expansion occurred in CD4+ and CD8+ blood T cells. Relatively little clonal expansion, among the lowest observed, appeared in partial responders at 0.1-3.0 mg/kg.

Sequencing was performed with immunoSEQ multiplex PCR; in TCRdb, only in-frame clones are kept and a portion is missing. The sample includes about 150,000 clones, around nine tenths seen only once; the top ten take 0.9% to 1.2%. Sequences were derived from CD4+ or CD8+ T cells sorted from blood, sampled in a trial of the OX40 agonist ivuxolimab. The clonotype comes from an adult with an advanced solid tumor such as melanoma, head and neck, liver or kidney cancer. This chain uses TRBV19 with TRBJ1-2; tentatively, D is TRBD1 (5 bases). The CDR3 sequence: CASSPPGTEANYGYTF. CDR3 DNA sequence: TGTGCCAGTAGTCCGCCCGGGACGGAAGCAAACTATGGCTACACCTTC.